This T cell receptor beta chain stems from a study of OX40 agonist ivuxolimab in advanced cancers. The wider study: Of the participants, approximately 40% had some prior anti-PD-1, anti-PD-L1 or anti-CTLA-4 therapy, which was allowed. Study findings and constraints: At 0.1 to 3.0 mg/kg and by week 6, CD4+ and CD8+ T cells in the blood had expanded clonally. Compared with CD4+, CD8+ T cells on average had more expanded clones. Some nonresponders additionally presented with little normalized T-cell clonal expansion.

Germline-derived CDR1 and CDR2 are SGHRS and YFSETQ. This CDR3 is built from 16 residues. Trimming cost V 3 bases and J 8 bases, with 21 bases left between them. A remark on this clone: What it recognizes is unknown.

Sequencing was performed with immunoSEQ multiplex PCR; in TCRdb, only in-frame clones are kept and a portion is missing. Of about 67,000 clones listed, 70% to 90% are singletons. Sequenced here: CD4+ or CD8+ T cells sorted from blood, sampled in a trial of the OX40 agonist ivuxolimab. This TCR was recovered from an adult with an advanced solid tumor such as melanoma, head and neck, liver or kidney cancer. J is TRBJ2-1 and V is TRBV5-1, with D hard to call. The CDR3 sequence is CASSSWTYNIRDEQFF. CDR3 sequence (DNA): TGCGCCAGCAGCTCTTGGACCTATAACATAAGGGATGAGCAGTTCTTC.